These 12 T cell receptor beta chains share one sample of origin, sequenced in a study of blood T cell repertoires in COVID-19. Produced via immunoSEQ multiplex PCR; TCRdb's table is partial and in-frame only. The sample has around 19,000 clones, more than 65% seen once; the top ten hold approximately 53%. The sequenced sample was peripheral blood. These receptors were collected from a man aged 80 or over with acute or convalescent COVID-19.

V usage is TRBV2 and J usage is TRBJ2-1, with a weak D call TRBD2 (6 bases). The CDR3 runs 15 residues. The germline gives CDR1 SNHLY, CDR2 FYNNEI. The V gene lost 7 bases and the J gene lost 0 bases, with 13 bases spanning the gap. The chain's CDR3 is CASTDPGSSYNEQFF. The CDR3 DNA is TGTGCCAGCACCGACCCCGGGAGCTCCTACAATGAGCAGTTCTTC. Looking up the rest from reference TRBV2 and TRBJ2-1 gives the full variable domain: EPEVTQTPSHQVTQMGQEVILRCVPISNHLYFYWYRQILGQKVEFLVSFYNNEISEKSEIFDDQFSVERPDGSNFTLKIRSTKLEDSAMYFCASTDPGSSYNEQFFGPGTRLTVL.

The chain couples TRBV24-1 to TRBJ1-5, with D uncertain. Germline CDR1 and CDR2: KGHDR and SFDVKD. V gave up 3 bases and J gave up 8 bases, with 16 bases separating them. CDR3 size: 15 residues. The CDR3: CATSDKTPGAEPQHF. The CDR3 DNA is TGTGCCACCAGTGATAAGACTCCGGGAGCGGAGCCCCAGCATTTT.

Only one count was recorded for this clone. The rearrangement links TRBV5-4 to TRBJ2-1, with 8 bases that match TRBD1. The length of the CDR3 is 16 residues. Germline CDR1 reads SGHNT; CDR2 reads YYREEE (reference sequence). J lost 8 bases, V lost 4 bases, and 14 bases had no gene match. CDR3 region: CASSVPRQGRQDEQFF. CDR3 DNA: TGTGCCAGCAGCGTACCGCGACAGGGGAGGCAGGATGAGCAGTTCTTC.

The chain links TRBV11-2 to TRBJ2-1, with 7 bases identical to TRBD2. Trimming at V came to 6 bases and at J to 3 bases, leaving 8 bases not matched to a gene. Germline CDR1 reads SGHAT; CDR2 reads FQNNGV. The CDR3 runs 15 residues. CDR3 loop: CASSLASGSYNEQFF. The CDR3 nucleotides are TGTGCCAGCAGTCTAGCTAGCGGTAGCTACAATGAGCAGTTCTTC.

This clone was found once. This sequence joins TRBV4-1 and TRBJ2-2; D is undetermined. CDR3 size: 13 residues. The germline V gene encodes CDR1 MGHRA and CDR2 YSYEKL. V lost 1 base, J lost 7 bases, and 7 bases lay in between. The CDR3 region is CASSQVENGELFF. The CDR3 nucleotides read TGCGCCAGCAGCCAAGTGGAGAACGGGGAGCTGTTTTTT.

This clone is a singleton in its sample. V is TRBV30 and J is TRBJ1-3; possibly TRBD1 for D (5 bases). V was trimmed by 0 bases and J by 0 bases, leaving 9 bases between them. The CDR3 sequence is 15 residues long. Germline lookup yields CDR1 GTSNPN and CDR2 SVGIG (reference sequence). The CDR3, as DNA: TGTGCCTGGAGTGTACAGGTACCCTCTGGAAACACCATATATTTT. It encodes CAWSVQVPSGNTIYF.

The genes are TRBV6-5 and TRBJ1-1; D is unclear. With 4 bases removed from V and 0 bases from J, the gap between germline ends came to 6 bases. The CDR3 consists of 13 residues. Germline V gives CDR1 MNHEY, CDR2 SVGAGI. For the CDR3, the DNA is TGTGCCAGCAGTTTTCAAATGAACACTGAAGCTTTCTTT. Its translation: CASSFQMNTEAFF.

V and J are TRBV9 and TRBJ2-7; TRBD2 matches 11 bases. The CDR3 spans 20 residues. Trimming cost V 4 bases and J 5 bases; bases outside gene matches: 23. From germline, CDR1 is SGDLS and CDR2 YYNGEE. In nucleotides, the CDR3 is TGTGCCAGCAGCAGGGGAGGGGGGACTAGCGGTTCTGCTGGGAGGGACGAGCAGTACTTC. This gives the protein CASSRGGGTSGSAGRDEQYF.

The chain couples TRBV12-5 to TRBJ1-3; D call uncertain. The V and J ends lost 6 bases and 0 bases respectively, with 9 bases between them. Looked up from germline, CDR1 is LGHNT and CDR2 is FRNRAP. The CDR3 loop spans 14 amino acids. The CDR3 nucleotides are TGTGCTAGTGGCCAACTGGTCTCTGGAAACACCATATATTTT. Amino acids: CASGQLVSGNTIYF.

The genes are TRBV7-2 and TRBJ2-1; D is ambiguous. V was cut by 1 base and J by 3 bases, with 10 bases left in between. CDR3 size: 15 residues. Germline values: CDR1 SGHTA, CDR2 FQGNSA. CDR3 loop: CASSLVGSLYNEQFF. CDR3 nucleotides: TGTGCCAGCAGCTTAGTGGGCTCCCTCTACAATGAGCAGTTCTTC.

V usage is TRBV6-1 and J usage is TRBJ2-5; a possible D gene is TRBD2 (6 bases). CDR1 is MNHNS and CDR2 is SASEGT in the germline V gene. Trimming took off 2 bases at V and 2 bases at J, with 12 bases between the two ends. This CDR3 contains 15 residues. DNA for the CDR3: TGTGCCAGCAGTGAAACGGGAGTTAGACAAGAGACCCAGTACTTC. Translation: CASSETGVRQETQYF.

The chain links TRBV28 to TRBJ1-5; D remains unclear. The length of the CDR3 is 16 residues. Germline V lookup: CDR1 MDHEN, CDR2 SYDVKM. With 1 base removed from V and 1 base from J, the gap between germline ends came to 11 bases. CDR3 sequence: CASSLSVSGSNQPQHF. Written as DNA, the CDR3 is TGTGCCAGCAGTTTATCGGTCTCGGGGAGCAATCAGCCCCAGCATTTT. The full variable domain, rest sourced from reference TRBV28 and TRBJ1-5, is DVKVTQSSRYLVKRTGEKVFLECVQDMDHENMFWYRQDPGLGLRLIYFSYDVKMKEKGDIPEGYSVSREKKERFSLILESASTNQTSMYLCASSLSVSGSNQPQHFGDGTRLSIL.